This T cell receptor beta chain was sequenced in a study of OX40 agonist ivuxolimab in advanced cancers. Sequenced by immunoSEQ multiplex PCR; TCRdb stores in-frame clones only, minus some. The sample consists of around 26,000 clones, about nine tenths of them appearing once. The CDR3 has 15 amino acids. Germline V gene sequence: CDR1 SGHRS, CDR2 YFSETQ. V gave up 1 base and J gave up 6 bases; unmatched junction bases: 6. The J gene is TRBJ2-1, the V gene TRBV5-1; 8 nucleotides agree with TRBD1. The material sequenced was CD4+ or CD8+ T cells sorted from blood, taken in a trial of the OX40 agonist ivuxolimab. The receptor comes from an adult with an advanced solid tumor such as melanoma, head and neck, liver or kidney cancer. In DNA, the CDR3 is TGCGCCAGCAGCTTGCAGGGGGCCCCCCCCAATGAGCAGTTCTTC. This codes for CASSLQGAPPNEQFF.